This T cell receptor (beta chain) was recorded in a study of blood T cell repertoires in COVID-19 (dated by TCRdb to about 2020). Study-level background: Collaborator samples came from the United States, Italy and Spain and covered acute and convalescent phases of COVID-19. The repertoires were made available in a free public database intended to serve as a resource for research on the immune response to SARS-CoV-2. Subjects who had been exposed to COVID-19, were actively infected with it, or had recovered from it provided the deeply sampled blood TCRbeta repertoires that made up the dataset. The sample metadata nearly always contained a de-identified subject ID, COVID-19 status, age in years and sex. The prospective study material was composed of cDNA or gDNA derived from T cells, B-cell-depleted T cells, or PBMCs. Samples came from the ongoing ImmuneRACE study (first 160 participants) plus 1,254 subjects from 6 global collaborators. HLA class I and class II types, where available, came from metadata supplied by the sample provider rather than from assay-based typing.

What the study reported, not specific to this receptor: The quantity of clinical and demographic metadata differed by source and by participant and was supplied without curation.

The immunoSEQ Assay, a bias-controlled multiplex PCR, was used to amplify TCRbeta CDR3 regions from genomic DNA. The authors processed their data as follows. Within the assay, amplification of reference gene primers was used to estimate how many nucleated cells each sample contained. To quantify the absolute abundance of each unique TCRbeta CDR3 rearrangement, sequence reads were collapsed and filtered. Productive Simpson clonality was computed per sample as the square root of Simpson's diversity index over productive rearrangements. TCRdb retrieved this table from immuneACCESS and kept in-frame rearrangements only. Not all clones are present; in checked studies, unresolved V genes account for under half, and no reason is known for the remainder. V and J calls and clone size are those listed in that table; D and trimming were worked out from the DNA. This sample has about 180,000 clones in its table, and roughly 79% of those were observed once. The ten biggest clones cover about 25% of the sample.

Note on this clone: Its antigen remains unidentified. Base qualities are missing; no much larger clone stands one base away.

Each collaborating institution followed its own protocols to collect whole blood in K2EDTA tubes. Collaborator samples were shipped for TCRbeta analysis as frozen whole blood, isolated PBMCs, or DNA extracted from either sample type. This receptor was identified in a woman between 65 and 79 years old with acute or convalescent COVID-19. Sequencing used peripheral blood.

The DNA sequence is as follows: TGTGCCAGCACGGGAGGGGGCTCTGGAAACACCATATATTTT. Translated, it gives CASTGGGSGNTIYF. The chain links TRBV6-5 with TRBJ1-3; TRBD1 is a weak D gene call, 6 bases matching. According to the germline V gene, CDR1 reads MNHEY and CDR2 reads SVGAGI. V is cut by 7 bases and J by 0 bases, and the space between the germline ends is 10 bases. The CDR3, cysteine through phenylalanine, is 14 amino acids long. The entry retains the CDR3 DNA only, 42 bases that are in frame from base 1.